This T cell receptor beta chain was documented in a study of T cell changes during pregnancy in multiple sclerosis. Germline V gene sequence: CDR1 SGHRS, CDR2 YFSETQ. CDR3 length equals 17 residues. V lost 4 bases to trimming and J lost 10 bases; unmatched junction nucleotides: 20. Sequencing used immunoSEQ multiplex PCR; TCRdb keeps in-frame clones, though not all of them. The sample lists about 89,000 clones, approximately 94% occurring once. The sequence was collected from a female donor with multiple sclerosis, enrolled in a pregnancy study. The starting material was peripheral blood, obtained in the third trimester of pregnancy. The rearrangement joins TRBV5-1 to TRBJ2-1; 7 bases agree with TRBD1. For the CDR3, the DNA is TGCGCCAGCAGCGGGAACCCCGGGACAGCTAGCTTGGGAGAGCAGTTCTTC. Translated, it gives CASSGNPGTASLGEQFF.